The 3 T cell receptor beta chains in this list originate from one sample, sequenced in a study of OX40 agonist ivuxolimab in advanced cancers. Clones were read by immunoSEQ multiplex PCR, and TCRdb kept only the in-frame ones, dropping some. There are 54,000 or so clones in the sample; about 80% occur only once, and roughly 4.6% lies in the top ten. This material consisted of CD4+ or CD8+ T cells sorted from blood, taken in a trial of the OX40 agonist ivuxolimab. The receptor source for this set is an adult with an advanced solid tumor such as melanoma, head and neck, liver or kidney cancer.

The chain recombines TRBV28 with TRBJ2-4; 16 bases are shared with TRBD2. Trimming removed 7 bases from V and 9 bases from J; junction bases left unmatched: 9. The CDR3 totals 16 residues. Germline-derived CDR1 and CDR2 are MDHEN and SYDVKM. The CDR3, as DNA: TGTGCCAGCACTACTCCGGGACTAGCGGGAGGGGTCATTCAGTACTTC. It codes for CASTTPGLAGGVIQYF.

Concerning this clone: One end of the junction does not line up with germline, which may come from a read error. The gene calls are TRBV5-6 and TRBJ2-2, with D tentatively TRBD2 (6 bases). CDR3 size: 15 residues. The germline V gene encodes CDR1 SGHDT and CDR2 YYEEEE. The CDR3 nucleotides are TGCGCCAGCAGCTCAGACCCGACTAGCACCGGGGAGCTGTTTTTT. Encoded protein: CASSSDPTSTGELFF. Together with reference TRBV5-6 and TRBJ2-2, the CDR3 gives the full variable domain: DAGVTQSPTHLIKTRGQQVTLRCSPKSGHDTVSWYQQALGQGPQFIFQYYEEEERQRGNFPDRFSGHQFPNYSSELNVNALLLGDSALYLCASSSDPTSTGELFFGEGSRLTVL.

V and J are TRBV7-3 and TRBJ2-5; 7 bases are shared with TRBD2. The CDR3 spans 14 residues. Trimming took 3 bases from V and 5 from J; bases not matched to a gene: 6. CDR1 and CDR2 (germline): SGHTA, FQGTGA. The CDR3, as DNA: TGTGCCAGCAGCTTCGGCGGGAGTCGGGAGACCCAGTACTTC. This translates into CASSFGGSRETQYF.